The 9 T cell receptor beta chains in this list originate from one sample, sequenced in a study of beta chain features in type 1 diabetes. cDNA synthesis used the whole RNA isolate, giving expressed TCRB sequences. Clones were read by immunoSEQ multiplex PCR, and TCRdb kept only the in-frame ones, dropping some. The sample consists of around 140,000 clones, 10% of them appearing once. The sample taken for sequencing was naive CD4+ T cells from blood. These receptors all stem from a man aged 18 to 29 in good health.

This chain links TRBV5-4 with TRBJ2-7, with 8 bases that match TRBD2. Per the germline V gene, CDR1 is SGHNT and CDR2 is YYREEE (reference sequence). CDR3 length equals 14 residues. Losses at the gene ends were 5 bases for V and 6 bases for J; bases not matched to a gene: 10. In DNA form, the CDR3 reads TGTGCCAGCAGTCCTTGGCGGGGGGCCGGCGAGCAGTACTTC. Its translation: CASSPWRGAGEQYF.

V is TRBV11-2 and J is TRBJ2-1, with 7 nucleotides matching TRBD1. The junction had 7 bases not matched to a gene; V was cut back by 6 bases and J by 8 bases. Germline CDR1 is SGHAT and CDR2 is FQNNGV. CDR3 length equals 13 residues. The CDR3 coding sequence is TGTGCCAGCAGTCGAGGGGGCTGGGATGAGCAGTTCTTC. Residues: CASSRGGWDEQFF.

This clone was observed a few times. The chain carries TRBV9 and TRBJ2-3, with 7 nucleotides matching TRBD2. The trim removed 0 bases at V and 3 bases at J, leaving 4 bases unmatched. Germline V gene data show CDR1 as SGDLS and CDR2 as YYNGEE. This CDR3 region has 15 residues. CDR3 bases: TGTGCCAGCAGCGTAGGAGCGGGGCAAACAGATACGCAGTATTTT. As protein: CASSVGAGQTDTQYF.

The rearrangement joins TRBV7-9 to TRBJ1-2; 7 nucleotides match TRBD1. The V and J ends lost 5 bases and 2 bases, in that order; junction bases with no gene match: 14. From germline, CDR1 is SEHNR and CDR2 FQNEAQ (reference sequence). This CDR3 comprises 17 residues. The CDR3 DNA follows: TGTGCCAGCAGCACCTCTAGGAGAGGACAGGAGAACTATGGCTACACCTTC. This encodes CASSTSRRGQENYGYTF. Together with reference TRBV7-9 and TRBJ1-2, the CDR3 gives the full variable domain: DTGVSQNPRHKITKRGQNVTFRCDPISEHNRLYWYRQTLGQGPEFLTYFQNEAQLEKSRLLSDRFSAERPKGSFSTLEIQRTEQGDSAMYLCASSTSRRGQENYGYTFGSGTRLTVV.

This chain uses TRBV7-2 with TRBJ2-3; TRBD2 matches 7 bases. Germline values: CDR1 SGHTA, CDR2 FQGNSA. The V gene end was trimmed by 3 bases and the J gene end by 5 bases; junction bases not matched to a gene: 5. The CDR3 runs to 14 residues. CDR3 nucleotides: TGTGCCAGCAGCTTGGCGGGGGTTGTAGATACGCAGTATTTT. It codes for CASSLAGVVDTQYF.

This clone was seen only once. The chain employs TRBV5-1 and TRBJ2-1, with D perhaps TRBD2 (6 bases). The V gene's germline CDR1 is SGHRS and CDR2 YFSETQ. CDR3 size: 16 residues. The V end lost 3 bases, the J end lost 9 bases, and 22 bases lay between the germline ends. CDR3 loop: CASSWGVAGIGGEQFF. CDR3 sequence (DNA): TGCGCCAGCAGCTGGGGGGTGGCGGGGATCGGGGGTGAGCAGTTCTTC.

This clone was found a few times. The chain couples TRBV4-2 to TRBJ1-5; D unresolved. Germline loops: CDR1 LGHNA, CDR2 YNFKEQ. This CDR3 is built from 15 residues. The V gene lost 1 base and the J gene lost 0 bases, with 7 bases spanning the gap. CDR3 sequence: CASSQASFSNQPQHF. As DNA, the CDR3 is TGTGCCAGCAGCCAAGCAAGCTTTAGCAATCAGCCCCAGCATTTT.

This clone occurred a few times. This chain connects TRBV18 to TRBJ1-1; TRBD1 matches 12 bases. The CDR3 has 15 amino acids. V trimming: 9 bases; J trimming: 5 bases; junction bases outside the gene matches: 10. Germline V lookup: CDR1 KGHSH, CDR2 LQKENI. As DNA, the CDR3 is TGTGCCAGTTGGGACAGGGGGCGTCCAAAAACTGAAGCTTTCTTT. Its translation is CASWDRGRPKTEAFF.

A few counts support this clone. The genes are TRBV21-1 and TRBJ1-5; the listed D gene, TRBD1, was not tested against the DNA. TRBV21-1 is annotated as a pseudogene. The CDR3 length is 14 residues. The CDR3 sequence is CASSRVDSNQPQHF. The CDR3, as DNA: TGTGCCAGCAGCCGAGTGGACAGTAATCAGCCCCAGCATTTT.